One sample yielded the 20 T cell receptor beta chains listed below, sequenced in a study of CD8+CD57+ T cells in acquired aplastic anemia. All sequencing subjects had displayed CD8+CD57+ cell expansion on flow cytometry. It was genomic DNA that served as the template for profiling TCR beta VDJ and CDR3. TCRdb fed the reads into MiXCR, producing one record per CDR3 protein. The sample contains approximately 120,000 distinct CDR3 sequences, about 43% of which appear only once. Sequenced material: sorted CD4+, CD8+, or CD8+CD57+ T cells (not recorded which) from PBMCs. The receptors come from a human donor with aplastic anemia.

This clonotype showed up just a few times. It may be a read error: a sequence one base away is much more abundant. The chain carries TRBV27 and TRBJ1-6; a weak D match, TRBD1 (6 bases). The length of the CDR3 is 14 residues. Germline V gives CDR1 MNHEY, CDR2 SMNVEV (reference sequence). CDR3 DNA: TGTGCCAGCAGCATTTGGGACAATCGGTCACCCCCCCACTTT. It yields the protein CASSIWDNRSPPHF.

This chain uses TRBV11-3 with TRBJ2-3, with D tentatively TRBD1 or TRBD2 (6 bases each). The CDR3 contains 13 residues. Deletions cut 11 bases from V and 3 bases from J, with 15 bases between. Germline-derived CDR1 and CDR2 are SGHNT and YENEEA. The CDR3: CACSVGGTDTQYF. The DNA for the CDR3 is TGTGCCTGCTCGGTAGGGGGGACAGATACGCAGTATTTT.

This clonotype came up a few times. A read error may be the cause here, since a much bigger clone is one base away. The rearrangement joins TRBV7-9 to TRBJ1-4; maybe TRBD1 (5 bases). The CDR3 length is 13 residues. The V and J ends lost 5 bases and 7 bases respectively, with 11 bases between them. CDR1 SEHNR and CDR2 FQNEAQ come from the germline V gene (reference sequence). CDR3 in amino acids: CASSRGFGEKLFF. The CDR3 DNA sequence: TGTGCCAGCAGCCGGGGGTTTGGTGAAAAACTGTTTTTT.

This clonotype has at least ten counts. The chain joins TRBV20-1 to TRBJ1-1; 9 bases fit TRBD1. CDR3 size: 15 residues. The germline gives CDR1 DFQATT, CDR2 SNEGSKA (reference sequence). J was trimmed by 7 bases and V by 0 bases; bases with no gene match: 9. This CDR3 is CSARETDRGHFEAFF. In nucleotides, the CDR3 is TGCAGTGCTAGAGAGACGGACAGGGGCCACTTTGAAGCTTTCTTT.

This clonotype was counted many times. This chain connects TRBV25-1 to TRBJ1-3; TRBD1 agrees at 8 bases. The CDR3 is 15 amino acids. Trimming cost V 3 bases and J 3 bases; bases outside gene matches: 4. In germline, CDR1 is MGHDK, CDR2 SYGVNS. CDR3 bases: TGTGCCAGCAGTGAGGACAGGGTCAGTGGAAACACCATATATTTT. This encodes CASSEDRVSGNTIYF.

This clonotype was detected many times. V and J are TRBV20-1 and TRBJ1-6; the D is unclear. V was cut by 6 bases and J by 0 bases, with 12 bases left in between. Germline assignment: CDR1 DFQATT and CDR2 SNEGSKA (reference sequence). This CDR3 has 15 residues. The CDR3 here is CSAHGKGSYNSPLHF. CDR3 nucleotides: TGCAGTGCCCATGGTAAAGGCTCCTATAATTCACCCCTCCACTTT.

For this clonotype: Possible read error: a much larger clone is one base away. This chain uses TRBV5-1 with TRBJ1-5; perhaps TRBD1 as D (5 bases). The CDR3 is 16 amino acids. V was pared by 4 bases and J by 5 bases, with 19 bases between. Germline V gene sequence: CDR1 SGHRS, CDR2 YFSETQ. The CDR3: CASSPQGWDPDQPQHF. CDR3 bases: TGCGCCAGCAGCCCCCAGGGCTGGGATCCCGATCAGCCCCAGCATTTT.

This clonotype was counted at least ten times. The CDR3 protein is CASSIDPPGTSGYTDTQYF. The CDR3 nucleotides are TGTGCCAGTAGTATAGATCCCCCGGGGACTAGCGGATACACAGATACGCAGTATTTT. J is TRBJ2-3 and V is TRBV19; 11 nucleotides align to TRBD2. Trimming took 0 bases from V and 2 from J; bases not matched to a gene: 10. This CDR3 spans 19 amino acids. Germline V gives CDR1 LNHDA, CDR2 SQIVND (reference sequence).

This clonotype was observed at least ten times. The chain uses TRBV6-6 and TRBJ1-1; D remains unclear. Germline V gene data show CDR1 as MNHNY and CDR2 as SVGAGI (reference sequence). V shed 6 bases and J shed 3 bases, with 8 bases lying between them. This CDR3 is 12 amino acids long. The CDR3 nucleotides read TGTGCCAGCAGGTATGGGGACACTGAAGCTTTCTTT. Protein sequence: CASRYGDTEAFF.

The chain recombines TRBV20-1 with TRBJ1-2, with TRBD1 as a possible D gene (6 bases). Trimming pared 6 bases from V and 4 bases from J, leaving 12 bases between. The CDR3 runs 12 residues. Looked up from germline, CDR1 is DFQATT and CDR2 is SNEGSKA (reference sequence). CDR3 sequence reads: CSAFRDTYGYTF. As DNA, the CDR3 is TGCAGTGCATTTCGGGACACCTATGGCTACACCTTC.

The V call is TRBV19, the J call TRBJ2-3, with D unresolved. The J call may be faulty, since TRBJ1-1 better matches the DNA end. The CDR3 contains 13 residues. Per germline, CDR1 LNHDA and CDR2 SQIVND (reference sequence). DNA of the CDR3: TGTGCCAGTAGTATCGGGGAAAGAGAGCGAGCTTTCTTT. The encoded protein is CASSIGERERAFF.

The chain has TRBV30 and TRBJ1-1; tentatively, D is TRBD1 (5 bases). This CDR3 is built from 12 residues. Trimming took off 4 bases at V and 3 bases at J, with 9 bases between the two ends. The V gene's germline CDR1 is GTSNPN and CDR2 SVGIG (reference sequence). This CDR3 reads CAWTTAHTEAFF. The CDR3 nucleotides are TGTGCCTGGACGACAGCTCACACTGAAGCTTTCTTT.

This clonotype came up a few times. The V call is TRBV20-1, the J call TRBJ1-6; 11 bases map to TRBD1. The CDR3 runs 13 residues. Germline-derived CDR1 and CDR2 are DFQATT and SNEGSKA (reference sequence). Trimming took 3 bases from V and 11 from J; bases not matched to a gene: 3. The CDR3 bases are TGCAGTGCTAGGGGGACAGGGGGGGCACCCCTCCACTTT. Protein sequence: CSARGTGGAPLHF.

The J gene is TRBJ1-3, the V gene TRBV7-9; unclear D gene. CDR3 length: 12 residues. Germline values: CDR1 SEHNR, CDR2 FQNEAQ (reference sequence). V dropped 4 bases and J dropped 3 bases, with 4 bases sitting between them. This chain's CDR3 is CASSWDGNTIYF. Here the CDR3 DNA reads TGTGCCAGCAGCTGGGATGGAAACACCATATATTTT.

This chain connects TRBV29-1 to TRBJ1-1; a weak D match, TRBD1 (5 bases). V lost 5 bases and J lost 0, with 16 bases in between. CDR3 length: 15 amino acids. The germline V gene has CDR1 SQVTM and CDR2 ANQGSEA. This chain's CDR3 is CSVSAGSLVNTEAFF. In nucleotides, the CDR3 is TGCAGCGTTTCGGCAGGGTCCCTGGTGAACACTGAAGCTTTCTTT. Based on the CDR3 plus reference TRBV29-1 and TRBJ1-1, the full variable domain is SAVISQKPSRDICQRGTSLTIQCQVDSQVTMMFWYRQQPGQSLTLIATANQGSEATYESGFVIDKFPISRPNLTFSTLTVSNMSPEDSSIYLCSVSAGSLVNTEAFFGQGTRLTVV.

Worth noting for this clonotype: The germline gene is not matched at one end of the junction; a read error may be the cause. The chain is built from TRBV10-1 and TRBJ1-1; D might be TRBD1 (5 bases). The CDR3 runs 12 residues. Germline lookup yields CDR1 WNHNN and CDR2 SYGVQD (reference sequence). The CDR3: CASSRAGTEAFF. DNA of the CDR3: TGTGCCAGCAGTAGGGCAGGGACTGAAGCTTTCTTT.

V is TRBV3-1 and J is TRBJ2-3; 8 positions agree with TRBD2. J was trimmed by 3 bases and V by 7 bases; bases with no gene match: 6. The V gene's germline CDR1 is LGHDT and CDR2 YNNKEL (reference sequence). The CDR3 has 14 amino acids. This chain's CDR3 is CASTRGGLTDTQYF. CDR3 sequence (DNA): TGTGCCAGCACCCGGGGGGGCCTAACAGATACGCAGTATTTT.

In its sample, this clonotype was seen a few times. This chain joins TRBV6-1 and TRBJ2-5, with unresolved D. The germline V gene encodes CDR1 MNHNS and CDR2 SASEGT. The germline V and J ends were trimmed by 8 bases and 5 bases, with 18 bases remaining between them. There are 14 residues in the CDR3. This CDR3 reads CASCLGTLPETQYF. The CDR3 nucleotides are TGTGCCAGCTGCCTAGGTACCCTCCCGGAGACCCAGTACTTC.

Ten or more counts support this clonotype. The J gene is TRBJ2-7, the V gene TRBV27, with 9 nucleotides matching TRBD1. Germline V gives CDR1 MNHEY, CDR2 SMNVEV (reference sequence). V was clipped by 5 bases and J by 6 bases; unmatched bases: 8. This CDR3 region has 14 residues. CDR3 DNA: TGTGCCAGCAGTACAGGGGGCCGGCTATCCGAGCAGTACTTC. This translates into CASSTGGRLSEQYF.

This clonotype was detected a few times. The CDR3 coding sequence is TGTGCCAGCAGTGAAGGGTGGGGTAGTATGACTGAAGCTTTCTTT. As protein: CASSEGWGSMTEAFF. J is TRBJ1-1 and V is TRBV25-1, with D hard to call. The CDR3 sequence is 15 residues long. CDR1 is MGHDK, CDR2 SYGVNS, per germline. V was shortened by 2 bases and J by 5 bases, with 15 bases between the two germline ends.